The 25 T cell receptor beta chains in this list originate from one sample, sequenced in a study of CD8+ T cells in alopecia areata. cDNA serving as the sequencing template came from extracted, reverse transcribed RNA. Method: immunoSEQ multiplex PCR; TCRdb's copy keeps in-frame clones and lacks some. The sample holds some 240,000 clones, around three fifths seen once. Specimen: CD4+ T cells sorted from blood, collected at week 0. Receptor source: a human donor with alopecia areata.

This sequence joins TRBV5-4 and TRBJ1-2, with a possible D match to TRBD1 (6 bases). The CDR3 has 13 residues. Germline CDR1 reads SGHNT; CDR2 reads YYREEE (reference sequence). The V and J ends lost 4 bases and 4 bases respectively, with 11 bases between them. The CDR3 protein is CASSLQGIYGYTF. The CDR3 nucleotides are TGTGCCAGCAGCCTGCAGGGGATCTATGGCTACACCTTC.

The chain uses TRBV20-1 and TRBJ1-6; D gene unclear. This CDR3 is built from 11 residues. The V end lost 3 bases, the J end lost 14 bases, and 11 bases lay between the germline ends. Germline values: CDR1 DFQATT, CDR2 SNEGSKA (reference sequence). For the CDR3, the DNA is TGCAGTGCTAGCACCCTATGGGCCCTCCACTTT. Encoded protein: CSASTLWALHF.

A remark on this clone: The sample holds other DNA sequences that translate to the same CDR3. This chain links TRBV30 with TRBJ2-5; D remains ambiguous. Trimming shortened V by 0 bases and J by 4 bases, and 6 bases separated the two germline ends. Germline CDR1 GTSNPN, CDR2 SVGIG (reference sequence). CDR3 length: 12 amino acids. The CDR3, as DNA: TGTGCCTGGAGTGTAGGTGGAGAGACCCAGTACTTC. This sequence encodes CAWSVGGETQYF.

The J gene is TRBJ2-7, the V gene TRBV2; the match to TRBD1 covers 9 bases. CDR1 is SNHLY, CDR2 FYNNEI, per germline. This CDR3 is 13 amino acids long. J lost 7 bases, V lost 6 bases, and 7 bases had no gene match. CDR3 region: CASSPRQGGEQYF. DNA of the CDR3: TGTGCCAGCAGCCCCAGACAGGGGGGTGAGCAGTACTTC.

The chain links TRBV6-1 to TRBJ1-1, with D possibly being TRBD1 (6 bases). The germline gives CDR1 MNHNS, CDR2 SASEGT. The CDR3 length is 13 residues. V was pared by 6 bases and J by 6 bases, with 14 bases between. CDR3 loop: CASRKQGIAEAFF. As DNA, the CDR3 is TGTGCCAGCAGGAAACAGGGAATTGCTGAAGCTTTCTTT.

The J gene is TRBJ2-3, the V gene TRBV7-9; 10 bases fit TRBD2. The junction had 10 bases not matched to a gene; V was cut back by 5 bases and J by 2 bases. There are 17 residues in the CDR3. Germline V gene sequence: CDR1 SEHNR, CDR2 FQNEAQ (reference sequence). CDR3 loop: CASSQLRSGGPTDTQYF. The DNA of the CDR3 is TGTGCCAGCAGCCAGCTCCGTAGCGGGGGGCCCACAGATACGCAGTATTTT.

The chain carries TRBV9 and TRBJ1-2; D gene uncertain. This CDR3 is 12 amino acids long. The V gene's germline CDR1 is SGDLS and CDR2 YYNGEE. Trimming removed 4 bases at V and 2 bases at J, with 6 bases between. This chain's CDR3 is CASSLRNYGYTF. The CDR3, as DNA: TGTGCCAGCAGCCTTCGGAACTATGGCTACACCTTC. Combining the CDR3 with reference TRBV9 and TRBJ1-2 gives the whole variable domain DSGVTQTPKHLITATGQRVTLRCSPRSGDLSVYWYQQSLDQGLQFLIQYYNGEERAKGNILERFSAQQFPDLHSELNLSSLELGDSALYFCASSLRNYGYTFGSGTRLTVV.

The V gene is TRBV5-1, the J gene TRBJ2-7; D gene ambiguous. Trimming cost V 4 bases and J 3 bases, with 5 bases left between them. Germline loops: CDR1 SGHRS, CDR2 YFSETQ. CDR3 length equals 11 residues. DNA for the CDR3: TGCGCCAGCAGCGCCGGCTACGAGCAGTACTTC. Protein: CASSAGYEQYF.

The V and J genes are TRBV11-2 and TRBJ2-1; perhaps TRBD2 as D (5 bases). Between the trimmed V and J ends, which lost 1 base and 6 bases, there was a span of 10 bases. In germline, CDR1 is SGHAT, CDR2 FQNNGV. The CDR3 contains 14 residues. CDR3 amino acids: CASSLGVLANEQFF. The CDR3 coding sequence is TGTGCCAGCAGCTTAGGGGTCCTAGCCAATGAGCAGTTCTTC.

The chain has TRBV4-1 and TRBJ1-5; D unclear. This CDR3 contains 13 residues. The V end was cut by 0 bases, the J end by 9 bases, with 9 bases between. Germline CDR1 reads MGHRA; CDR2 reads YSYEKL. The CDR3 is CASSQEGLGPQHF. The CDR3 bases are TGCGCCAGCAGCCAAGAAGGGCTGGGGCCCCAGCATTTT.

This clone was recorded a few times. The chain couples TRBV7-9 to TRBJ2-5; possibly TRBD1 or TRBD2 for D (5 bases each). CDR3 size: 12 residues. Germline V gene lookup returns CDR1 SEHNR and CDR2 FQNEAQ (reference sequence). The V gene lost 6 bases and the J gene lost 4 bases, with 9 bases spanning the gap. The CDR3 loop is CASRGVRETQYF. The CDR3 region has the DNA TGTGCCAGCAGGGGGGTCCGAGAGACCCAGTACTTC.

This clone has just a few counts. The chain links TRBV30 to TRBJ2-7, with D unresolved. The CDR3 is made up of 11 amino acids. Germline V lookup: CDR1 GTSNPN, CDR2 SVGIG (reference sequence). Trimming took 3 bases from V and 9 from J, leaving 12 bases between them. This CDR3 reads CAWRAETRQYF. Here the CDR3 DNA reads TGTGCCTGGAGGGCTGAAACGAGGCAGTACTTC.

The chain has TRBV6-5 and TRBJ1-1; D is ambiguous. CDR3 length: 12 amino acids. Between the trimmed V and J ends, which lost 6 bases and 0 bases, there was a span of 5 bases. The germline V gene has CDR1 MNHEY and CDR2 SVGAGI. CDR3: CASSGMNTEAFF. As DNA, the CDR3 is TGTGCCAGCAGCGGCATGAACACTGAAGCTTTCTTT.

The CDR3 DNA is TGTGCCAGCAGCGTGGGACTAGCGGGAGGGCCAAGGGGCAATGAGCAGTTCTTC. Translated, it gives CASSVGLAGGPRGNEQFF. The chain has TRBV5-4 and TRBJ2-1; 16 positions match TRBD2. CDR1 and CDR2 (germline): SGHNT, YYREEE (reference sequence). J lost 6 bases, V lost 4 bases, and 10 bases had no gene match. The CDR3 is 18 amino acids.

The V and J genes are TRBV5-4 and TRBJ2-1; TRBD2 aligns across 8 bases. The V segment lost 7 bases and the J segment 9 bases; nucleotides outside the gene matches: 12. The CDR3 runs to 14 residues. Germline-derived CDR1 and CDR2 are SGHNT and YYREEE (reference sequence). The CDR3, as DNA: TGTGCCAGCCAGAAAGCGGGGGCGGAAGGTGAGCAGTTCTTC. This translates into CASQKAGAEGEQFF. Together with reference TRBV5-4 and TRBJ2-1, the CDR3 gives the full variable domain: ETGVTQSPTHLIKTRGQQVTLRCSSQSGHNTVSWYQQALGQGPQFIFQYYREEENGRGNFPPRFSGLQFPNYSSELNVNALELDDSALYLCASQKAGAEGEQFFGPGTRLTVL.

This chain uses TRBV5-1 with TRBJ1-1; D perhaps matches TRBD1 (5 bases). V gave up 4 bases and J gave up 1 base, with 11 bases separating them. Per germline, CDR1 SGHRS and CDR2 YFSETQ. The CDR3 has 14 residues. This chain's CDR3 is CASSDLRGNTEAFF. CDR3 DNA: TGCGCCAGCAGCGACCTAAGGGGGAACACTGAAGCTTTCTTT.

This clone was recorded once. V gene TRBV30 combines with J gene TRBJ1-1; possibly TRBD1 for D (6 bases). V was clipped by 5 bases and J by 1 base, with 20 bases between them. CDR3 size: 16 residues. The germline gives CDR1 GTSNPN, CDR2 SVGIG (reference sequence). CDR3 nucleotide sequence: TGTGCCTGGCTTGGGAAATCGGGACACCAGAACACTGAAGCTTTCTTT. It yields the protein CAWLGKSGHQNTEAFF.

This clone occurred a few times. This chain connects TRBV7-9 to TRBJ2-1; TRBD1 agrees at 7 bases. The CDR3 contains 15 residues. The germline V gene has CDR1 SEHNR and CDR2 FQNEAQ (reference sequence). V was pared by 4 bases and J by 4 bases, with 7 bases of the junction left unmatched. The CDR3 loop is CASSSTTGVYNEQFF. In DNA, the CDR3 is TGTGCCAGCAGCTCGACTACAGGGGTGTACAATGAGCAGTTCTTC.

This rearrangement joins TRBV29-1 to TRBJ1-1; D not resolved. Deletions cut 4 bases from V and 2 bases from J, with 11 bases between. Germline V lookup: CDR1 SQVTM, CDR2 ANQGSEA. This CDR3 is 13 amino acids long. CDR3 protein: CSVGVGGNTEAFF. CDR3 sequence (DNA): TGCAGCGTTGGTGTTGGCGGAAACACTGAAGCTTTCTTT. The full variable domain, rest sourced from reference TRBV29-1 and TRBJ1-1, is SAVISQKPSRDICQRGTSLTIQCQVDSQVTMMFWYRQQPGQSLTLIATANQGSEATYESGFVIDKFPISRPNLTFSTLTVSNMSPEDSSIYLCSVGVGGNTEAFFGQGTRLTVV.

The DNA for the CDR3 is TGTGCCAGCAGTGAAAGCATGAGGATGTCCTGGAACTATGGCTACACCTTC. It translates to CASSESMRMSWNYGYTF. The chain uses TRBV6-1 and TRBJ1-2, with D unresolved. The CDR3 is made up of 17 amino acids. Trimming pared 2 bases from V and 2 bases from J, leaving 18 bases between. Germline loops: CDR1 MNHNS, CDR2 SASEGT.

The DNA of the CDR3 is TGTGCCAGCAGCCAGGGACAGGGAGTAGGCTACACCTTC. Protein sequence: CASSQGQGVGYTF. The chain carries TRBV5-4 and TRBJ1-2; 9 bases agree with TRBD1. The length of the CDR3 is 13 residues. V lost 4 bases to trimming and J lost 8 bases; unmatched junction nucleotides: 6. Per the germline V gene, CDR1 is SGHNT and CDR2 is YYREEE (reference sequence).

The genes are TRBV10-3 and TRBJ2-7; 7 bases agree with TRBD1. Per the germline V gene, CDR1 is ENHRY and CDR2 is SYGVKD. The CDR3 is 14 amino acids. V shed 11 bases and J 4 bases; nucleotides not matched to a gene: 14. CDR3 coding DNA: TGTGCCGTCCGTCACGGGACAGACCAATACGAGCAGTACTTC. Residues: CAVRHGTDQYEQYF.

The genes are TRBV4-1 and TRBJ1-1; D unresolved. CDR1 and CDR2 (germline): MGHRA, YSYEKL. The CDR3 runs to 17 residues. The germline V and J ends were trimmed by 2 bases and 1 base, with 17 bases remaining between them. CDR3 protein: CASSQWAVMDQNTEAFF. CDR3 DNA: TGCGCCAGCAGCCAATGGGCAGTAATGGATCAGAACACTGAAGCTTTCTTT.

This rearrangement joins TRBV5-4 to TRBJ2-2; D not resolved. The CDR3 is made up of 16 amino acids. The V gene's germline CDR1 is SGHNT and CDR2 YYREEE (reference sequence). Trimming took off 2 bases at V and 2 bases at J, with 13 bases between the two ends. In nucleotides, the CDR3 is TGTGCCAGCAGCTTTGGGCGAGAACAAAACACCGGGGAGCTGTTTTTT. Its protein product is CASSFGREQNTGELFF.

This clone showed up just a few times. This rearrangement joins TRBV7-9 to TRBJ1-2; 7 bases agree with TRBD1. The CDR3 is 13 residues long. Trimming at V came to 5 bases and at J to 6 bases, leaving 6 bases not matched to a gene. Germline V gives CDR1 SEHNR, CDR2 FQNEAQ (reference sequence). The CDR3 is CASSRQGQDGYTF. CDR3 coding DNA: TGTGCCAGCAGCCGACAGGGTCAGGATGGCTACACCTTC.